The entry below describes one T cell receptor (beta chain). These data belong to a study of blood T cell repertoires in COVID-19. Across the study: The origin of the acute and convalescent COVID-19 samples was the United States, Italy and Spain. The cDNA or gDNA used as material had been derived from T cells, B-cell-depleted T cells, or PBMCs.

Germline-derived CDR1 and CDR2 are SGHTA and FQGTGA. Trimming removed 1 base from V and 1 base from J; junction bases left unmatched: 3. This CDR3 contains 15 residues. Per the original data handling: By means of reference gene primer amplification, nucleated cell counts were estimated. Some clones are missing from TCRdb's copy, which holds only in-frame ones; the method was immunoSEQ multiplex PCR. V, J and clone size are those of that table, while D and trimming were read from the DNA. The sample consists of 250,000 or so clones, 86% of them appearing once. The chain couples TRBV7-3 to TRBJ2-5; 7 bases line up with TRBD1. The receptor was derived from a man aged 35-49 years with active or convalescent COVID-19. Sequences were obtained from peripheral blood. DNA of the CDR3: TGTGCCAGCAGCTTAATGGGACAGTCCCAAGAGACCCAGTACTTC. This sequence encodes CASSLMGQSQETQYF.